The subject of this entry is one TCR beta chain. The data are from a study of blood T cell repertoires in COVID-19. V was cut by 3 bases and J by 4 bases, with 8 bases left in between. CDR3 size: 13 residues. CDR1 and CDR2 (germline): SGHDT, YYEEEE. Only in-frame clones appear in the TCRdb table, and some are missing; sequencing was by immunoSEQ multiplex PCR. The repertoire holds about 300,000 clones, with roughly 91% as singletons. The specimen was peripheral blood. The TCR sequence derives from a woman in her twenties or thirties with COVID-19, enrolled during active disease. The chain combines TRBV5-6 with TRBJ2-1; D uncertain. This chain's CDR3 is CASSSNRYNEQFF. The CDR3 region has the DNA TGTGCCAGCAGCTCCAACAGATACAATGAGCAGTTCTTC.